The 6 T cell receptor beta chains below all came from one sample that was sequenced in a study of blood T cell repertoires in COVID-19. TCRdb keeps only in-frame clones here, not all; method: immunoSEQ multiplex PCR. The sample has about 58,000 clones; about 76% are singletons. The specimen was peripheral blood. The receptors were gathered from a human donor in a cohort sampled during active COVID-19.

Only one count was recorded for this clone. The J gene is TRBJ2-5, the V gene TRBV7-9, with 8 positions matching TRBD1. V trimming: 11 bases; J trimming: 0 bases; junction bases outside the gene matches: 11. The germline CDR1 and CDR2 sequences are SEHNR and FQNEAQ (reference sequence). CDR3 length equals 15 residues. The CDR3: CAGTPTTGDQETQYF. DNA of the CDR3: TGTGCCGGAACCCCAACGACAGGGGACCAAGAGACCCAGTACTTC.

The chain employs TRBV27 and TRBJ2-1, with 12 positions matching TRBD2. This CDR3 region has 14 residues. After removal of 6 bases from V and 9 bases from J, the junction contained 6 bases not matched to a gene. CDR1 and CDR2 (germline): MNHEY, SMNVEV (reference sequence). DNA for the CDR3: TGTGCCAGCAGCCGACTAGCGGGAGTACGTGAGCAGTTCTTC. Translating gives CASSRLAGVREQFF.

The table lists this clone with a few counts. The gene calls are TRBV2 and TRBJ1-4; no clear D gene. The V gene's germline CDR1 is SNHLY and CDR2 FYNNEI. The CDR3 extends over 16 amino acids. Trimming left V 1 base short and J 5 bases short, with 14 bases between. CDR3 residues: CASSEGKWRMNEKLFF. In nucleotides, the CDR3 is TGTGCCAGCAGTGAAGGAAAGTGGCGGATGAATGAAAAACTGTTTTTT.

The chain recombines TRBV7-9 with TRBJ1-4; 7 bases fit TRBD1. The CDR3 runs to 15 residues. Germline-derived CDR1 and CDR2 are SEHNR and FQNEAQ (reference sequence). Trimming cost V 2 bases and J 5 bases; bases outside gene matches: 5. The chain's CDR3 is CASSLTGTENEKLFF. The CDR3 DNA sequence: TGTGCCAGCAGCTTAACGGGGACAGAAAATGAAAAACTGTTTTTT.

A note on this clone: Other DNA sequences in the same sample also yield this CDR3. This rearrangement joins TRBV7-9 to TRBJ1-6, with a tentative D call TRBD1 (6 bases). Trimming shortened V by 4 bases and J by 6 bases, and 10 bases separated the two germline ends. CDR3 size: 14 residues. Germline V gene lookup returns CDR1 SEHNR and CDR2 FQNEAQ (reference sequence). CDR3 nucleotide sequence: TGTGCCAGCAGCTCCGGACAGTCTAATTCACCCCTCCACTTT. Translated, it gives CASSSGQSNSPLHF. Full variable domain (missing parts from reference TRBV7-9 and TRBJ1-6): DTGVSQNPRHKITKRGQNVTFRCDPISEHNRLYWYRQTLGQGPEFLTYFQNEAQLEKSRLLSDRFSAERPKGSFSTLEIQRTEQGDSAMYLCASSSGQSNSPLHFGNGTRLTVT.

This clone was seen many times. The chain recombines TRBV11-2 with TRBJ2-7; 9 positions agree with TRBD1. Germline values: CDR1 SGHAT, CDR2 FQNNGV. The CDR3 runs 15 residues. V lost 4 bases, J lost 4 bases, and 8 bases stayed unmatched. In DNA form, the CDR3 reads TGTGCCAGCAGCTCTGGACAGGGGCGGATTTACGAGCAGTACTTC. Protein product: CASSSGQGRIYEQYF.